Sequencing of this T cell receptor beta chain was carried out in a study of T cell responses to AZD1222 COVID-19 vaccine. Pooled samples include second doses given at about 4 or 12 weeks. This table comes from immunoSEQ multiplex PCR, and its TCRdb copy is limited to in-frame clones, with some not included. The table includes approximately 150,000 clones, less than 95% detected once. The TCR sequence derives from an adult who received the AZD1222 COVID-19 vaccine. The sample was peripheral blood, taken 28 days after the second AZD1222 dose.

The CDR3 DNA reads TGTGCCAGCTCACCACCGTCTAGCAATCAGCCCCAGCATTTT. Translating gives CASSPPSSNQPQHF. The chain couples TRBV18 to TRBJ1-5, with no clear D. The CDR3 is made up of 14 amino acids. The germline V gene encodes CDR1 KGHSH and CDR2 LQKENI. The ends were cut back, 0 bases at V and 0 bases at J, with 3 bases in the middle.